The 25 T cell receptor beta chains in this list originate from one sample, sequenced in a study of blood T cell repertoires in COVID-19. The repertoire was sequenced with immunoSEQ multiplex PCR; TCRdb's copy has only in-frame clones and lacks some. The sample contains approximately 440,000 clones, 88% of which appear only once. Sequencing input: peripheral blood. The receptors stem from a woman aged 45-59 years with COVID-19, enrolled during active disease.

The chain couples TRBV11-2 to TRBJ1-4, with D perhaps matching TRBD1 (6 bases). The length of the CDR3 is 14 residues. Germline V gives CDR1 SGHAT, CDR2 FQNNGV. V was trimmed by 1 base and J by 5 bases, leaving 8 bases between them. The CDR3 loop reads CASSLGQANEKLFF. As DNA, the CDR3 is TGTGCCAGCAGCTTAGGACAGGCGAATGAAAAACTGTTTTTT.

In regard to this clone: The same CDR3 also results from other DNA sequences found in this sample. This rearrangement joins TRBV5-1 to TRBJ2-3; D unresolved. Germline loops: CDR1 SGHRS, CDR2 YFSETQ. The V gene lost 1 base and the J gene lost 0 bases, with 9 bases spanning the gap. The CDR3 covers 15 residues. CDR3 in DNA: TGCGCCAGCAGCTTGACAGTTCTTAGCACAGATACGCAGTATTTT. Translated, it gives CASSLTVLSTDTQYF.

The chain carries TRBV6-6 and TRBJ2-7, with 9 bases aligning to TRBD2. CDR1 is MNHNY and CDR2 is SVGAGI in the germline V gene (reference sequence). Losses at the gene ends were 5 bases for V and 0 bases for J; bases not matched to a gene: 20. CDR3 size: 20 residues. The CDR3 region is CASSPRGGGGRPFSSYEQYF. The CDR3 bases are TGTGCCAGCAGTCCCCGGGGCGGGGGGGGACGGCCTTTTAGCTCCTACGAGCAGTACTTC.

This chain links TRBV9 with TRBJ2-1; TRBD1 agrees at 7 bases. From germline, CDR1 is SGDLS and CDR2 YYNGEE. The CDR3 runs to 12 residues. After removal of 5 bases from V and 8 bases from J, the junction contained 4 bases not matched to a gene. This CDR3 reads CASRATGDEQFF. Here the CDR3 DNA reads TGTGCCAGCAGGGCCACAGGGGATGAGCAGTTCTTC. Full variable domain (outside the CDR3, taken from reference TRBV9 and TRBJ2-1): DSGVTQTPKHLITATGQRVTLRCSPRSGDLSVYWYQQSLDQGLQFLIQYYNGEERAKGNILERFSAQQFPDLHSELNLSSLELGDSALYFCASRATGDEQFFGPGTRLTVL.

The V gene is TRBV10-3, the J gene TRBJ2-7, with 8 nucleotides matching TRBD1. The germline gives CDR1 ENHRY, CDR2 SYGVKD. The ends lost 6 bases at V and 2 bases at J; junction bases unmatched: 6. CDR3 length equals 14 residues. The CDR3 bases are TGTGCCATCAGGATCGGGACAGGTCCCTACGAGCAGTACTTC. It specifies CAIRIGTGPYEQYF.

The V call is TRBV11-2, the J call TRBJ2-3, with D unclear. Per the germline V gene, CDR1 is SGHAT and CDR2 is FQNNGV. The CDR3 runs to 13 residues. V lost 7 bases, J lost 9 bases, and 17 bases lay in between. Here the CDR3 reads CASTNHPRNTQYF. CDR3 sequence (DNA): TGTGCCAGCACCAACCACCCCAGGAACACGCAGTATTTT.

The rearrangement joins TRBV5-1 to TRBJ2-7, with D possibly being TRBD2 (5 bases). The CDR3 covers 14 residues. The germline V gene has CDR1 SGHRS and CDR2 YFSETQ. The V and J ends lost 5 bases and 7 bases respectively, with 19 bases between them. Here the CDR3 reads CASSMAGATGEQYF. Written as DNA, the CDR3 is TGCGCCAGCAGTATGGCAGGCGCCACGGGAGAGCAGTACTTC.

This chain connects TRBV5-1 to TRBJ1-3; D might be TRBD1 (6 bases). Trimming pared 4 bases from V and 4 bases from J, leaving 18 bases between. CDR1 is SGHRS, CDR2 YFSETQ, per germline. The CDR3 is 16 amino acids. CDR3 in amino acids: CASSTKTGPGGNTIYF. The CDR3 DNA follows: TGCGCCAGCAGCACAAAGACAGGCCCCGGAGGAAACACCATATATTTT.

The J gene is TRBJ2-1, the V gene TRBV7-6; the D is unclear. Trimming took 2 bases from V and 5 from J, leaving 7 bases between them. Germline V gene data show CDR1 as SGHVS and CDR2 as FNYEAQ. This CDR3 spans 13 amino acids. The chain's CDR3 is CASSLTSNNEQFF. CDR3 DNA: TGTGCCAGCAGCTTAACGAGTAACAATGAGCAGTTCTTC.

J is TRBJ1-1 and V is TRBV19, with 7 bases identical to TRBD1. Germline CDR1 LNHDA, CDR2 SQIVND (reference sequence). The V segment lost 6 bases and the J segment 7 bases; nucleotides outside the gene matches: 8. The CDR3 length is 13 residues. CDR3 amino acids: CASRWTGDYEAFF. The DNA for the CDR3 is TGTGCCAGTAGGTGGACAGGCGATTATGAAGCTTTCTTT.

CDR3 coding DNA: TGTGCCAGCAGCTTGTGGGGATTAGGACAGGGAGTGATGAACACTGAAGCTTTCTTT. Residues: CASSLWGLGQGVMNTEAFF. The rearrangement uses TRBV5-8 and TRBJ1-1; 8 bases align to TRBD1. The CDR3 is 19 residues long. Germline lookup yields CDR1 SGHTS and CDR2 YDEGEE. V trimming: 1 base; J trimming: 0 bases; junction bases outside the gene matches: 14.

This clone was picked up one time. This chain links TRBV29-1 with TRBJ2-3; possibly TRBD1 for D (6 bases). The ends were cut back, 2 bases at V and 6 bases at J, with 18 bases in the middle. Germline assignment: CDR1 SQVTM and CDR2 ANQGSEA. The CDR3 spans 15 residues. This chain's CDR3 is CSVEIGGTSTDTQYF. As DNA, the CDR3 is TGCAGCGTTGAAATAGGGGGAACTTCCACGGATACGCAGTATTTT.

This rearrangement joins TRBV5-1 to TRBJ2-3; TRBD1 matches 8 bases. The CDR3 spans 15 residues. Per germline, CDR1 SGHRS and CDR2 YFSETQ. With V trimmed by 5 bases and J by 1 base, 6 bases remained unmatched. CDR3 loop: CASRVSDRGTDTQYF. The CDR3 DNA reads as TGCGCCAGCAGGGTATCGGACAGGGGCACAGATACGCAGTATTTT.

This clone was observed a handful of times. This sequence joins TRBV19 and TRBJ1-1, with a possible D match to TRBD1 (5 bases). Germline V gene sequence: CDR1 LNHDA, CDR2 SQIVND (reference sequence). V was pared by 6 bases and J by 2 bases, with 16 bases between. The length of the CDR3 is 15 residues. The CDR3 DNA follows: TGTGCCAGTAGGGACACAAAGGGGTATAACACTGAAGCTTTCTTT. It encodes CASRDTKGYNTEAFF.

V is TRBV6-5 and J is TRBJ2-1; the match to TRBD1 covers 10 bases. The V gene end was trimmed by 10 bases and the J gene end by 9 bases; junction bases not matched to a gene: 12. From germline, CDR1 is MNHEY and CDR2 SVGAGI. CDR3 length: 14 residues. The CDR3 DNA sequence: TGTGCCACCAAGGACAGGGGGGATTTTGGTGAGCAGTTCTTC. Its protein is CATKDRGDFGEQFF.

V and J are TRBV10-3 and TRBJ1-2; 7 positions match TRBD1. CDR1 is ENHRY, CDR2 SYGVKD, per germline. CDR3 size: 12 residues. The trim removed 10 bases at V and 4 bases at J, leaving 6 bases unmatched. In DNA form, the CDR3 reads TGTGCCAACCGGGACAGTACCTATGGCTACACCTTC. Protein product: CANRDSTYGYTF.

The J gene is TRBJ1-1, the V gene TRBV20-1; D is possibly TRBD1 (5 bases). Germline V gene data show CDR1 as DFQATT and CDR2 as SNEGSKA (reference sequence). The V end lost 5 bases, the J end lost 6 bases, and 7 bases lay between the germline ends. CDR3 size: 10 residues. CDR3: CSAPRAEAFF. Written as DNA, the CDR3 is TGCAGTGCTCCCAGGGCTGAAGCTTTCTTT.

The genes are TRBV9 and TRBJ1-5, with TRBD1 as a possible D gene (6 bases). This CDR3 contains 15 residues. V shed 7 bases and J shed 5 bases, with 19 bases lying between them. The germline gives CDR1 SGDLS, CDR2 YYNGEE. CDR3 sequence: CASSNSGEKYQPQHF. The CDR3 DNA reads TGTGCCAGCTCTAATTCAGGGGAGAAGTATCAGCCCCAGCATTTT.

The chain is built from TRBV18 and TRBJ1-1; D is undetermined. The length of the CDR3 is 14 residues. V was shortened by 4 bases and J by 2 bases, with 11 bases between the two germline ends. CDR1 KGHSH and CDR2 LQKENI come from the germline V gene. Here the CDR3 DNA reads TGTGCCAGCTCACGGCAAACAAGTAACACTGAAGCTTTCTTT. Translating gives CASSRQTSNTEAFF.

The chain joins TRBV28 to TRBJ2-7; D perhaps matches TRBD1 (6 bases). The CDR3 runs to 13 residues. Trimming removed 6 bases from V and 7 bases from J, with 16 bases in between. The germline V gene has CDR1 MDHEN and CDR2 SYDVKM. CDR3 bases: TGTGCCAGCAGACCAACAGGTACAGGGGAGCAGTACTTC. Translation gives CASRPTGTGEQYF.

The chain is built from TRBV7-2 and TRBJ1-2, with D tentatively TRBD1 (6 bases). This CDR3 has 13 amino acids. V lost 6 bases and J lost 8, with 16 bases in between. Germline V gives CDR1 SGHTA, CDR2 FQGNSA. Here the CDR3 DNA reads TGTGCCAGCAGTTTCAACAGGGAGTGGGGCTACACCTTC. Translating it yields CASSFNREWGYTF.

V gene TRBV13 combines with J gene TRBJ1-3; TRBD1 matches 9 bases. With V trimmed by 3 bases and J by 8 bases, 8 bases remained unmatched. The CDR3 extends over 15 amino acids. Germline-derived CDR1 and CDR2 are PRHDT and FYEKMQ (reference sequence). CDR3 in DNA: TGTGCCAGCAGCTTTCCCACAGGGGGCGAAGACACCATATATTTT. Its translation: CASSFPTGGEDTIYF.

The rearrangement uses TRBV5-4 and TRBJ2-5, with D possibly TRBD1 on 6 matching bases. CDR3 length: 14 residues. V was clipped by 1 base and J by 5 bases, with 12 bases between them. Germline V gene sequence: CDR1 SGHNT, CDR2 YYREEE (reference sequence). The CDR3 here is CASSLPTGGETQYF. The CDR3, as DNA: TGTGCCAGCAGCTTGCCGACAGGCGGGGAGACCCAGTACTTC. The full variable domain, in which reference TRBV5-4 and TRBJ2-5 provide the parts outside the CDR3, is ETGVTQSPTHLIKTRGQQVTLRCSSQSGHNTVSWYQQALGQGPQFIFQYYREEENGRGNFPPRFSGLQFPNYSSELNVNALELDDSALYLCASSLPTGGETQYFGPGTRLLVL.

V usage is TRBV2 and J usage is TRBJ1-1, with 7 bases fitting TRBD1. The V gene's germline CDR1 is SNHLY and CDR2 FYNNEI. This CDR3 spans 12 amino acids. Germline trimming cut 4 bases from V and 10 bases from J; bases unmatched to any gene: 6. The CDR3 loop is CASSVTGLLAFF. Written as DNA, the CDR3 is TGTGCCAGCAGTGTGACAGGGCTATTAGCTTTCTTT. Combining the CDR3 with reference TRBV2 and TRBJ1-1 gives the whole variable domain EPEVTQTPSHQVTQMGQEVILRCVPISNHLYFYWYRQILGQKVEFLVSFYNNEISEKSEIFDDQFSVERPDGSNFTLKIRSTKLEDSAMYFCASSVTGLLAFFGQGTRLTVV.

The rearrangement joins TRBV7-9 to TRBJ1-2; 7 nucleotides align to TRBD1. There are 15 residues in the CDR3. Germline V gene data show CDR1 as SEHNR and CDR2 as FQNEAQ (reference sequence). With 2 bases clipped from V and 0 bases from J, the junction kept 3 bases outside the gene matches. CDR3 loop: CASSLNTGANYGYTF. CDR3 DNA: TGTGCCAGCAGCTTAAATACAGGGGCTAACTATGGCTACACCTTC. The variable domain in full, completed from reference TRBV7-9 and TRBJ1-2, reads DTGVSQNPRHKITKRGQNVTFRCDPISEHNRLYWYRQTLGQGPEFLTYFQNEAQLEKSRLLSDRFSAERPKGSFSTLEIQRTEQGDSAMYLCASSLNTGANYGYTFGSGTRLTVV.